This T cell receptor beta chain was identified in a study of cytomegalovirus exposure and HLA in healthy donors. Study results and caveats: Researchers reported from a later analysis that most CMV-associated TCR beta chains appeared HLA-restricted. An ancestry cluster, one associated with Asian ancestry, reportedly showed fewer N-insertions than the approximately 670-donor mean in a later analysis. Association of a missense DCLRE1C variant with TCR beta V- and J-gene trimming was reported in a later analysis.

The CDR3 has 15 amino acids. CDR1 is MNHEY and CDR2 is SMNVEV in the germline V gene (reference sequence). Trimming stripped 5 bases from V and 1 base from J, with 13 bases between. PCR was performed using 60 Vbeta and 13 Jbeta primers. Generated by immunoSEQ multiplex PCR, the TCRdb table keeps only in-frame clones and is missing some. This table holds 110,000 to 150,000 clones, 75% to 90% found once. Worth noting for this clone: Its antigen is still unknown.

Sequencing was carried out using PBMCs. The sequence came from a man aged 35-49 years in good health and CMV-seronegative. This chain connects TRBV27 to TRBJ2-3, with D tentatively TRBD2 (6 bases). CDR3 sequence (DNA): TGTGCCAGCAGTCGTTATTCGGGAGGCACAGATACGCAGTATTTT. This sequence encodes CASSRYSGGTDTQYF.